This T cell receptor beta chain came from a study of technical replicates of blood from several donors. Sequencing used immunoSEQ multiplex PCR; TCRdb keeps in-frame clones, though not all of them. The sample shows roughly 80,000 clones, 93% of them seen only once. Per the germline V gene, CDR1 is SEHNR and CDR2 is FQNEAQ (reference sequence). Trimming cost V 0 bases and J 1 base; bases outside gene matches: 5. This CDR3 spans 16 amino acids. The sample consisted of T cells isolated from PBMCs. The chain carries TRBV7-9 and TRBJ1-2, with TRBD1 identical over 7 bases. The receptor comes from a human donor in good health. The chain's CDR3 is CASSLAGGAVNYGYTF. The CDR3 DNA reads TGTGCCAGCAGCTTAGCAGGGGGCGCGGTTAACTATGGCTACACCTTC.